Listed below are T cell receptor beta chains from one sample, sequenced in a study of blood T cells in healthy people across ages. MiXCR was run by TCRdb on the 5' RACE reads, yielding one entry per CDR3 protein. This sample has roughly 680,000 distinct CDR3 sequences, with 45% to 50% found just once. The specimen was blood. These TCRs come from a woman aged 60-75 years in good health. The CDR3 runs from the conserved cysteine through the conserved F or W. Fields, in order: V gene, clone size, J gene, D gene, CDR3 length, CDR3 DNA, CDR3 protein. D genes are given only for firm matches. Where a row states a size, it is once, few, many or the class of an expanded clone; other rows omit it.

TRBV6-2/TRBV6-3	-	TRBJ2-3	-	16	TGTGCCAGCAGCTCCCACCCTCCAGGGGCAGGGGATACGCAGTATTTT	CASSSHPPGAGDTQYF
TRBV5-1	-	TRBJ2-2	-	16	TGCGCCAGCAGCTTGGCCGGGGACTCGAGTTCCGGGGAGCTGTTTTTT	CASSLAGDSSSGELFF
TRBV28	-	TRBJ2-7	-	11	TGTGCCAGCAGTGGGGTATTCGAGCAGTACTTC	CASSGVFEQYF
TRBV7-9	-	TRBJ2-5	-	11	TGTGCCAGCAGCTCTATCGAGACCCAGTACTTC	CASSSIETQYF
TRBV7-2	-	TRBJ2-3	TRBD2	19	TGTGCCAGCAGCCTAACGGGGTTAGCGGGAGTTCTTAGGTTGGATACGCAGTATTTT	CASSLTGLAGVLRLDTQYF
TRBV28	-	TRBJ1-2	TRBD1	15	TGTGCCAGCAGTCAAAGACAGGGGCGGGCCGGGGGCTACACCTTC	CASSQRQGRAGGYTF
TRBV7-6	-	TRBJ2-5	TRBD1	14	TGTGCCAGCAGCTTAAACAGACAGGGAAAGGAGCAGTACTTC	CASSLNRQGKEQYF
TRBV5-1	-	TRBJ2-1	-	14	TGCGCCAGCAGCGCCGACTCTGTCAGGGATGAGCAGTTCTTC	CASSADSVRDEQFF
TRBV6-1	once	TRBJ2-7	-	14	TGTGCCAGCAGTGGGAGGACAGTAGGGTACGAGCAGTACTTC	CASSGRTVGYEQYF
TRBV24-1	many	TRBJ2-7	-	13	TGTGCCACCAGTGATTCGTACGGATACGAGCAGTACTTC	CATSDSYGYEQYF
TRBV9	-	TRBJ2-7	-	15	TGTGCCAGCAGCGTAGCTACTGAGGGAGTCTACGAGCAGTACTTC	CASSVATEGVYEQYF
TRBV28	-	TRBJ2-7	TRBD1	15	TGTGCCAGCAGTTTCCAGGACAGGGGAAGGAACGAGCAGTACTTC	CASSFQDRGRNEQYF
TRBV6-1	once	TRBJ2-7	-	13	TGTGCCAGCAGAGAACGTCGGGAGAAACAGCAGTACTTC	CASRERREKQQYF
TRBV5-1	-	TRBJ2-5	-	14	TGCGCCAGCAGCTCATCCGGGATGCAAGAGACCCAGTACTTC	CASSSSGMQETQYF
TRBV9	-	TRBJ2-1	TRBD1	15	TGTGCCAGCAGCGTAGCTGGGACAGCGTACAATGAGCAGTTCTTC	CASSVAGTAYNEQFF
TRBV27	-	TRBJ2-7	-	14	TGTGCCAGCAGTTTAAAGGACAGTTCCTACGAGCAGTACTTC	CASSLKDSSYEQYF
TRBV5-1	-	TRBJ2-5	-	14	TGCGCCAGCAGCTTGGCTCTCGCCTCCTTGACCCAGTACTTC	CASSLALASLTQYF
TRBV6-5	once	TRBJ2-7	TRBD1	14	TGTGCCAGCGGCCCGGACAGGGGGACCTACGAGCAGTACTTC	CASGPDRGTYEQYF
TRBV6-6	many	TRBJ2-3	TRBD2	15	TGTGCCAGCAGGGGACTAGCGGGACTCGCAGATACGCAGTATTTT	CASRGLAGLADTQYF
TRBV6-1	-	TRBJ2-1	-	13	TGTGCCACAGGACCTCTCTCCTACAATGAGCAGTTCTTC	CATGPLSYNEQFF
TRBV7-9	-	TRBJ2-3	TRBD1	14	TGTGCCAGCAGCTTGACGACAGGGAAGGATACGCAGTATTTT	CASSLTTGKDTQYF
TRBV4-2	-	TRBJ2-5	TRBD2	14	TGTGCCAGCAGCCAAGACACTAGCGCCCCAGTCCAGTACTTC	CASSQDTSAPVQYF
TRBV7-2	-	TRBJ2-1	-	12	TGTGCCAGCAGCCGACTCAAAGAGACCCAGTTCTTC	CASSRLKETQFF
TRBV7-8	-	TRBJ2-1	TRBD2	15	TGTGCCAGCAGCTCACTAGCGCCCCCGGGAGAGACCCAGTTCTTC	CASSSLAPPGETQFF
TRBV12-3/TRBV12-4	-	TRBJ2-7	-	12	TGTGCCAGCAAGACAGGCGTCTACGAGCAGTACTTC	CASKTGVYEQYF
TRBV28	few	TRBJ2-7	TRBD1	14	TGTGCCAGCAGTTACCATGACAGGGACCACGAGCAGTACTTC	CASSYHDRDHEQYF
TRBV7-2	-	TRBJ1-4	-	17	TGTGCCAGCAGCTTAGCGGGTCCCGTGTCAACTAATGAAAAACTGTTTTTT	CASSLAGPVSTNEKLFF
TRBV30	-	TRBJ2-1	-	14	TGTGCCTGGAGCGCGGACTCCCCCTACAATGAGCAGTTCTTC	CAWSADSPYNEQFF
TRBV4-2	-	TRBJ2-3	TRBD2	17	TGTGCCAGCAGCCAAGTGGGTCTGGCGGGAGGACTAGATACGCAGTATTTT	CASSQVGLAGGLDTQYF
TRBV7-2	-	TRBJ2-3	-	15	TGTGCCAGCAGCTTAGAGACGGGAGTTAAAGATACGCAGTATTTT	CASSLETGVKDTQYF
TRBV20-1	-	TRBJ2-7	-	14	TGCAGTGCTTTCCTCTGGACAGAAGGCTACGAGCAGTACTTC	CSAFLWTEGYEQYF
TRBV20-1	few	TRBJ2-3	TRBD2	15	TGCAGTGCTAGGCCCGCTAGCGGGAGCTTAGATACGCAGTATTTT	CSARPASGSLDTQYF
TRBV20-1	few	TRBJ2-7	-	12	TGCAGTGCTAGAGATTTAGGAACCGAGCAGTACTTC	CSARDLGTEQYF
TRBV29-1	-	TRBJ2-1	-	14	TGCAGCGTTGGCCGGGGAACGTGGTACAATGAGCAGTTCTTC	CSVGRGTWYNEQFF
TRBV9	once	TRBJ2-7	-	14	TGTGCCAGCAACACAGGGAATCCCTACTACGAGCAGTACTTC	CASNTGNPYYEQYF
TRBV7-3	-	TRBJ1-2	-	13	TGTGCCAGCAGCACCACAGGGTCCGGTGGCTACACCTTC	CASSTTGSGGYTF
TRBV9	-	TRBJ1-4	-	12	TGTGCCAGCGGCCGTGTAAATGAAAAACTGTTTTTT	CASGRVNEKLFF
TRBV15	many	TRBJ2-3	-	14	TGTGCCACCAGCAGAGATATTCGGTCAGATACGCAGTATTTT	CATSRDIRSDTQYF
TRBV27	-	TRBJ2-7	TRBD2	16	TGTGCCAGCAGTTTATCGGGGGGGACCCCCCTGCGAACCCAGTACTTC	CASSLSGGTPLRTQYF
TRBV9	-	TRBJ1-1	-	13	TGTGCCAGCAACAGGGAGTTAAACACTGAAGCTTTCTTT	CASNRELNTEAFF
TRBV7-2	few	TRBJ2-5	-	14	TGTGCCAGCAGCCCCCAACTAGGGTCCAAGACCCAGTACTTC	CASSPQLGSKTQYF
TRBV7-2	-	TRBJ2-3	-	13	TGTGCCAGCAGCTCTTTTCTCACAGATACGCAGTATTTT	CASSSFLTDTQYF
TRBV25-1	few	TRBJ2-1	TRBD2	13	TGTGCCAGCAGTGAACGGGAGCGGGGTGAGCAGTTCTTC	CASSERERGEQFF